This entry lists 14 T cell receptor beta chains sequenced from one sample in a study of T cell repertoires in cytomegalovirus infection. TCRdb independently ran MiXCR on the reads; one entry per CDR3 protein. The table has some 800,000 distinct CDR3 sequences, about 33% seen once; the top ten hold around 12%. These receptors are not linked to any known antigen. The sequenced sample was cultured CD8+ T cells from PBMCs, obtained from culture after CMV antigen stimulation. These receptors came from a human donor in good health (CMV status not recorded). Some clones in this sample may be carry-over from other donors' samples.

The chain links TRBV9 to TRBJ1-2; D gene unclear. CDR1 and CDR2 from the germline V gene are SGDLS and YYNGEE. This CDR3 has 16 amino acids. Trimming left V 3 bases short and J 3 bases short, with 18 bases between. For the CDR3, the DNA is TGTGCCAGCAGCGAAAGGGAATACCAGGCCTACTATGGCTACACCTTC. Protein product: CASSEREYQAYYGYTF.

The chain uses TRBV5-5 and TRBJ2-3, with 8 nucleotides matching TRBD1. The V segment lost 0 bases and the J segment 1 base; nucleotides outside the gene matches: 1. From germline, CDR1 is SGHKS and CDR2 YYEKEE (reference sequence). The CDR3 covers 15 residues. The CDR3 reads CASSLEGQGTDTQYF. The CDR3 nucleotides are TGTGCCAGCAGCTTGGAGGGACAGGGCACAGATACGCAGTATTTT.

The chain has TRBV29-1 and TRBJ1-2; D gene uncertain. Between the trimmed V and J ends, which lost 0 bases and 0 bases, there was a span of 11 bases. Germline V gene data show CDR1 as SQVTM and CDR2 as ANQGSEA. This CDR3 has 15 residues. The CDR3 DNA sequence: TGCAGCGTTGAAGATAACTTGGCAGCTAACTATGGCTACACCTTC. The encoded protein is CSVEDNLAANYGYTF.

This clonotype was counted between two and nine times. The gene calls are TRBV29-1 and TRBJ2-1; TRBD1 agrees at 10 bases. This CDR3 contains 16 residues. In germline, CDR1 is SQVTM, CDR2 ANQGSEA. The ends lost 3 bases at V and 8 bases at J; junction bases unmatched: 13. This chain's CDR3 is CSVDNLDGQGVDEQFF. CDR3 coding DNA: TGCAGCGTTGACAACCTAGATGGACAGGGGGTGGATGAGCAGTTCTTC.

This clonotype has just a few counts. The J gene is TRBJ1-3, the V gene TRBV3-1; 7 bases are shared with TRBD1. This CDR3 contains 16 residues. The V and J ends lost 2 bases and 3 bases, in that order; junction bases with no gene match: 7. CDR1 is LGHDT and CDR2 is YNNKEL in the germline V gene (reference sequence). CDR3 sequence: CASSQFTGDLGNTIYF. DNA of the CDR3: TGTGCCAGCAGCCAATTTACAGGGGATCTTGGAAACACCATATATTTT.

The V and J genes are TRBV5-6 and TRBJ1-5; TRBD1 might be the D (6 bases). The CDR3 is 16 amino acids. Germline CDR1 SGHDT, CDR2 YYEEEE. V dropped 0 bases and J dropped 4 bases, with 14 bases sitting between them. This chain's CDR3 is CASSLARDTVNQPQHF. CDR3 bases: TGTGCCAGCAGCTTGGCGAGGGACACCGTTAATCAGCCCCAGCATTTT.

The genes are TRBV19 and TRBJ2-2, with D perhaps matching TRBD1 (6 bases). The V and J ends lost 7 bases and 6 bases respectively, with 15 bases between them. The CDR3 is 14 amino acids. Germline V gives CDR1 LNHDA, CDR2 SQIVND (reference sequence). In DNA, the CDR3 is TGTGCCAGTAAGGATAACAGGGTGGCCGGGGAGCTGTTTTTT. This codes for CASKDNRVAGELFF. Using reference TRBV19 and TRBJ2-2 for the parts outside the CDR3, the full variable domain is DGGITQSPKYLFRKEGQNVTLSCEQNLNHDAMYWYRQDPGQGLRLIYYSQIVNDFQKGDIAEGYSVSREKKESFPLTVTSAQKNPTAFYLCASKDNRVAGELFFGEGSRLTVL.

The chain combines TRBV7-9 with TRBJ2-7; a weak D match, TRBD1 (6 bases). Trimming removed 1 base at V and 6 bases at J, with 16 bases between. The germline V gene has CDR1 SEHNR and CDR2 FQNEAQ (reference sequence). This CDR3 has 15 amino acids. The CDR3 bases are TGTGCCAGCAGCTTAGACCCGGGACACCCTTTCGAGCAGTACTTC. It translates to CASSLDPGHPFEQYF.

This clonotype was seen repeatedly, ten times or more. The rearrangement links TRBV7-8 to TRBJ2-1; TRBD2 matches 10 bases. CDR3 size: 17 residues. Germline V CDR1 and CDR2: SGHVS, FQNEAQ. With V trimmed by 1 base and J by 0 bases, 3 bases remained unmatched. The CDR3 loop is CASSLVVAGGSYNEQFF. CDR3 in DNA: TGTGCCAGCAGCTTAGTAGTAGCGGGGGGCTCCTACAATGAGCAGTTCTTC.

This clonotype showed up just a few times. This chain uses TRBV29-1 with TRBJ2-2; TRBD1 is a possible D gene (6 bases). Trimming removed 7 bases at V and 4 bases at J, with 13 bases between. The CDR3 length is 13 residues. Germline CDR1 reads SQVTM; CDR2 reads ANQGSEA. The CDR3 nucleotides read TGCAGCGCTCTGCAGGGGAGCACCGGGGAGCTGTTTTTT. Its translation is CSALQGSTGELFF.

This clonotype was seen a handful of times. This chain uses TRBV19 with TRBJ1-1; D remains ambiguous. Germline V gene lookup returns CDR1 LNHDA and CDR2 SQIVND (reference sequence). The V end lost 3 bases, the J end lost 0 bases, and 8 bases lay between the germline ends. CDR3 size: 14 residues. This CDR3 reads CASSISSMNTEAFF. The CDR3 coding sequence is TGTGCCAGTAGTATCTCCAGTATGAACACTGAAGCTTTCTTT.

CDR3 in DNA: TGTGCCAGCAGTTACTGGTATGGGCGGAGGAACACTGAAGCTTTCTTT. Translation gives CASSYWYGRRNTEAFF. J is TRBJ1-1 and V is TRBV6-5; D call uncertain. Germline V lookup: CDR1 MNHEY, CDR2 SVGAGI. Trimming removed 1 base at V and 1 base at J, with 13 bases between. The CDR3 spans 16 residues.

This chain links TRBV29-1 with TRBJ1-1; the D gene is possibly TRBD1 (6 bases). The CDR3 is 12 amino acids. With 6 bases removed from V and 4 bases from J, the gap between germline ends came to 12 bases. The germline V gene encodes CDR1 SQVTM and CDR2 ANQGSEA. The CDR3 DNA reads as TGCAGCGTAACAGGGTTGAGCACTGAAGCTTTCTTT. This codes for CSVTGLSTEAFF.

The table lists this clonotype with many counts. The chain uses TRBV7-6 and TRBJ2-7; 7 bases fit TRBD1. The CDR3 runs to 15 residues. J gave up 0 bases and V 5 bases, and 7 bases lay outside the gene matches. Per the germline V gene, CDR1 is SGHVS and CDR2 is FNYEAQ. The CDR3 DNA reads as TGTGCCAGCAGCCCGTCACAGGGGCCCTCCTACGAGCAGTACTTC. Protein: CASSPSQGPSYEQYF.